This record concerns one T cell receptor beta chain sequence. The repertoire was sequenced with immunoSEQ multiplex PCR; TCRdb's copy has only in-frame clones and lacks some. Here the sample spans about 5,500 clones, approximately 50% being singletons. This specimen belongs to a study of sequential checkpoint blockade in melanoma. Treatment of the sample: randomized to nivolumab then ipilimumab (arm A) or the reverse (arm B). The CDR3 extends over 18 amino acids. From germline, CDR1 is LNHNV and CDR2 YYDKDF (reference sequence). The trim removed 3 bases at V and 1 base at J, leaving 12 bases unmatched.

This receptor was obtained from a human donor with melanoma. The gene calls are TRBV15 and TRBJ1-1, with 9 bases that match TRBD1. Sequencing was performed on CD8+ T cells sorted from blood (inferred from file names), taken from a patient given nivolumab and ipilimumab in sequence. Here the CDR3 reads CATSSRDRAGRPNTEAFF. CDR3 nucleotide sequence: TGTGCCACCAGCAGCCGGGACAGGGCAGGGAGGCCGAACACTGAAGCTTTCTTT.